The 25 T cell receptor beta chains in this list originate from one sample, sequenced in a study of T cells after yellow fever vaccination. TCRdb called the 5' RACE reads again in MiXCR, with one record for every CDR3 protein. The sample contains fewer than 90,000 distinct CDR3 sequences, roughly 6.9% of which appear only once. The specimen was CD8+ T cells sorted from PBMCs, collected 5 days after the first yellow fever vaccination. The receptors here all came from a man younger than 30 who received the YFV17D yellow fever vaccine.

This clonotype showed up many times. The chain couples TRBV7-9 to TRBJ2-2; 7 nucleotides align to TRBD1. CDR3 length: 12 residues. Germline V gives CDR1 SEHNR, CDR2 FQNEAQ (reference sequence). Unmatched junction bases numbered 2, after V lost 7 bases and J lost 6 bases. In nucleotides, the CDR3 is TGTGCCAGCACAAGGGGGCCCGGGGAGCTGTTTTTT. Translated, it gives CASTRGPGELFF.

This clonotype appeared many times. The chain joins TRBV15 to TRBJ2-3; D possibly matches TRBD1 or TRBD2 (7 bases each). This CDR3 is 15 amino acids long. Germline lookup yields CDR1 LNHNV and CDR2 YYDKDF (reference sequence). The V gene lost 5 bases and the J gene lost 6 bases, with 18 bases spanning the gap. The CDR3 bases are TGTGCCACCAGCTTTGAGGGCAGGGGGGGCGATACGCAGTATTTT. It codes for CATSFEGRGGDTQYF.

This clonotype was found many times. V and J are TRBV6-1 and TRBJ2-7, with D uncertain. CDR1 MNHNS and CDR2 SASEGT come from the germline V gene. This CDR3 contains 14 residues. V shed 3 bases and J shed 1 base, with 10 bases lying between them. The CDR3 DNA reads TGTGCCAGCAGTGACAGGTCCCTTTCCTACGAGCAGTACGTC. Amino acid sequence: CASSDRSLSYEQYV.

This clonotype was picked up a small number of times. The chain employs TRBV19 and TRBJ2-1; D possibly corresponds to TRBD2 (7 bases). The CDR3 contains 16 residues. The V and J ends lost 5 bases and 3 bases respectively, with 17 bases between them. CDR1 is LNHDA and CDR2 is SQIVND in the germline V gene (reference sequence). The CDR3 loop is CASSSIGGGLYNEQFF. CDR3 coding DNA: TGTGCCAGTAGTTCTATAGGGGGGGGCCTCTACAATGAGCAGTTCTTC.

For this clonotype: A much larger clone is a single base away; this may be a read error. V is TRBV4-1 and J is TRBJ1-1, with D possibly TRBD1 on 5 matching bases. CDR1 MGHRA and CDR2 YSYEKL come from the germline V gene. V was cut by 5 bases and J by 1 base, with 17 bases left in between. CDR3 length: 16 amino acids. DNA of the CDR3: TGCGCCAGCAGCGGCCTTGGGGCTAGGAAGAACACTGAAGCTTTCTTT. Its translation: CASSGLGARKNTEAFF.

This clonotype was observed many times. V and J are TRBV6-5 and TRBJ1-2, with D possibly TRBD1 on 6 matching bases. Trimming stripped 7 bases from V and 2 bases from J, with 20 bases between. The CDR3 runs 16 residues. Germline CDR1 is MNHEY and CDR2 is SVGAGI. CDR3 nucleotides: TGTGCCAGCAAGTTCGGACAGTCCGTGGGAAACTATGGCTACACCTTC. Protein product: CASKFGQSVGNYGYTF.

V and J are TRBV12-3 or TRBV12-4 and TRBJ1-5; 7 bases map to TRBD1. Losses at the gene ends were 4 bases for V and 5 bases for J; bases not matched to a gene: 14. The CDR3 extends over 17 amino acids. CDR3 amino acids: CASSSPFDRDRDQPQHF. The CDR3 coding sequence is TGTGCCAGCAGTTCCCCCTTTGACAGGGATCGGGATCAGCCCCAGCATTTT.

Here the CDR3 DNA reads TGTGCCAGCAGCGTAGTAAATACTCCAGATACGCAGTATTTT. It yields the protein CASSVVNTPDTQYF. The chain recombines TRBV9 with TRBJ2-3; D is uncertain. Trimming took 0 bases from V and 4 from J, leaving 9 bases between them. Per the germline V gene, CDR1 is SGDLS and CDR2 is YYNGEE. The CDR3 extends over 14 amino acids.

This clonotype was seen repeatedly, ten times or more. Here the CDR3 DNA reads TGCGCCAGCAGCCATGGGTTCGGTGGGGCCAACGTCCTGACTTTC. It codes for CASSHGFGGANVLTF. V is TRBV4-3 and J is TRBJ2-6; D unclear. The CDR3 is made up of 15 amino acids. Trimming took 3 bases from V and 3 from J, leaving 9 bases between them. Germline CDR1 LGHNA, CDR2 YSLEER.

The CDR3 here is CASSPPRDRAFADTQYF. The CDR3 bases are TGTGCCAGCTCACCACCGCGGGACAGGGCATTTGCGGATACGCAGTATTTT. The chain is built from TRBV18 and TRBJ2-3; 9 bases align to TRBD1. The germline gives CDR1 KGHSH, CDR2 LQKENI. With V trimmed by 0 bases and J by 6 bases, 10 bases remained unmatched. The CDR3 sequence is 17 residues long. Combining the CDR3 with reference TRBV18 and TRBJ2-3 gives the whole variable domain NAGVMQNPRHLVRRRGQEARLRCSPMKGHSHVYWYRQLPEEGLKFMVYLQKENIIDESGMPKERFSAEFPKEGPSILRIQQVVRGDSAAYFCASSPPRDRAFADTQYFGPGTRLTVL.

The CDR3 coding sequence is TGTGCCAGTAGTATAAGGACCTCCAATGAGCAGTTCTTC. This codes for CASSIRTSNEQFF. This sequence joins TRBV19 and TRBJ2-1; no reliable D call. In germline, CDR1 is LNHDA, CDR2 SQIVND (reference sequence). V dropped 2 bases and J dropped 6 bases, with 8 bases sitting between them. The CDR3 length is 13 residues. Full variable domain (rest looked up from reference TRBV19 and TRBJ2-1): DGGITQSPKYLFRKEGQNVTLSCEQNLNHDAMYWYRQDPGQGLRLIYYSQIVNDFQKGDIAEGYSVSREKKESFPLTVTSAQKNPTAFYLCASSIRTSNEQFFGPGTRLTVL.

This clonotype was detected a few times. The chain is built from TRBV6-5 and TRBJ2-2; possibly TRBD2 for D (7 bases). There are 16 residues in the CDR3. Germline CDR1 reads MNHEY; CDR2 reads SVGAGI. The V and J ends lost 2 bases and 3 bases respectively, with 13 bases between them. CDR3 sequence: CASSYGGARDTGELFF. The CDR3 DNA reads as TGTGCCAGCAGTTACGGGGGGGCTCGGGACACCGGGGAGCTGTTTTTT.

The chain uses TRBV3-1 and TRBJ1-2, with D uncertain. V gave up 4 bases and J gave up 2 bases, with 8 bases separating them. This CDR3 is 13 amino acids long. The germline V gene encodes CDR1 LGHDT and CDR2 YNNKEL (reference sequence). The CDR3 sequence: CASSPGVNYGYTF. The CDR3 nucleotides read TGTGCCAGCAGCCCGGGAGTAAACTATGGCTACACCTTC.

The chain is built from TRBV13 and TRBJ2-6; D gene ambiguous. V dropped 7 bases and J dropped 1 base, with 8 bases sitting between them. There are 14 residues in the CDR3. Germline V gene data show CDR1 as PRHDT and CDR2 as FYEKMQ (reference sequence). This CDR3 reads CASTFRSGANVLTF. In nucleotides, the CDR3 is TGTGCCAGCACCTTTAGATCTGGGGCCAACGTCCTGACTTTC.

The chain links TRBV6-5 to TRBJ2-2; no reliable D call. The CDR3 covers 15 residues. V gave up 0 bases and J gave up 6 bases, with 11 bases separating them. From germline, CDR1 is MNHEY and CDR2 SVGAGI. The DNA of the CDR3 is TGTGCCAGCAGTTACTCGTTAGTGGGTCCCGGGGAGCTGTTTTTT. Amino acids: CASSYSLVGPGELFF.

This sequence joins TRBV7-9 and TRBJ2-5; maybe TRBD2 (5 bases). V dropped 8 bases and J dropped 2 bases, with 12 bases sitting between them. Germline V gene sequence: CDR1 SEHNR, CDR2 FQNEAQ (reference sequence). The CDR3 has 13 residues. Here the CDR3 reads CASGRPGQETQYF. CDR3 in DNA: TGTGCCAGCGGACGGCCGGGGCAAGAGACCCAGTACTTC.

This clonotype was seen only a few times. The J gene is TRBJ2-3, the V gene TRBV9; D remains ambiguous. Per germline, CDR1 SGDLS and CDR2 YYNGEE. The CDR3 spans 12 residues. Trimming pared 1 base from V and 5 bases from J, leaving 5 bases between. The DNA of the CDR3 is TGTGCCAGCAGCGTAAGTGAAGATACGCAGTATTTT. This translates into CASSVSEDTQYF.

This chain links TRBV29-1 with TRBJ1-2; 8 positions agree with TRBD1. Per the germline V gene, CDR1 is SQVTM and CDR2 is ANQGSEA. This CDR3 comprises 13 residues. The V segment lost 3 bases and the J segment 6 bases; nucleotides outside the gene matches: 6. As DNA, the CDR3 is TGCAGCGTTGATTTGAACAGGGGGGATGGCTACACCTTC. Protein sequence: CSVDLNRGDGYTF.

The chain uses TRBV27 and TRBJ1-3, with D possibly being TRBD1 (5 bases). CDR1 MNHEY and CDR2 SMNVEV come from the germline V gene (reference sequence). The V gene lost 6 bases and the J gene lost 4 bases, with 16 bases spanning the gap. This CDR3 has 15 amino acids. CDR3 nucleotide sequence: TGTGCCAGCAGGAGTTACGGGGGGGACGGAAACACCATATATTTT. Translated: CASRSYGGDGNTIYF.

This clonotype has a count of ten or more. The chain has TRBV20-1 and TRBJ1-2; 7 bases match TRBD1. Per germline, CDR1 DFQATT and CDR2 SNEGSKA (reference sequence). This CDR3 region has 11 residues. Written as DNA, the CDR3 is TGCAGATACGACAGGGATTTCGGCTACACCTTC. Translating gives CRYDRDFGYTF.

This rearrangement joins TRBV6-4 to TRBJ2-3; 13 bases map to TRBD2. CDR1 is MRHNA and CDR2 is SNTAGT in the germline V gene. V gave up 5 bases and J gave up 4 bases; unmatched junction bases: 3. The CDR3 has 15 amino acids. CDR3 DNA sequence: TGTGCCAGCAGTACTAGCGGGGGGGCCGCAGATACGCAGTATTTT. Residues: CASSTSGGAADTQYF.

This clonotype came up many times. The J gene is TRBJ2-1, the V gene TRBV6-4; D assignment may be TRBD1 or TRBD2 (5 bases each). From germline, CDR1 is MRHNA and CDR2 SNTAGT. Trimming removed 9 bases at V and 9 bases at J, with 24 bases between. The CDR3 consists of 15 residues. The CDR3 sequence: CARTTPQGVRGEQFF. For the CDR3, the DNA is TGTGCCAGAACCACCCCGCAGGGAGTTAGGGGTGAGCAGTTCTTC.

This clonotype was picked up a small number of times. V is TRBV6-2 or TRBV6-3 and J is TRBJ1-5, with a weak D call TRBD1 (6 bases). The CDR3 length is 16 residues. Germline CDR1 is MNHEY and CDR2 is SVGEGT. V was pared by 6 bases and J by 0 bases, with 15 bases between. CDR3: CASSGTRQGSNQPQHF. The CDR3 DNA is TGTGCCAGCAGCGGGACACGCCAGGGTAGCAATCAGCCCCAGCATTTT.

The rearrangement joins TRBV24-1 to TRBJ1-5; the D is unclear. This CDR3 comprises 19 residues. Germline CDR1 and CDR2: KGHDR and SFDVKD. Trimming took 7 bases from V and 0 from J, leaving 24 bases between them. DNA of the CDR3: TGTGCCACCAGCGGCTCCGCACACGAAAGGTCTGATAGCAATCAGCCCCAGCATTTT. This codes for CATSGSAHERSDSNQPQHF.

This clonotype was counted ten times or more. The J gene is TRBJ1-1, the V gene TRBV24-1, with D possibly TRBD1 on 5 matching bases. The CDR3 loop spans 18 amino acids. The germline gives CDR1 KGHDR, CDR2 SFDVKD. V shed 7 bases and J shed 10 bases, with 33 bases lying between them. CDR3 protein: CATSVSGFAKGPARGAFF. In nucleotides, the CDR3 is TGTGCCACCAGCGTATCGGGATTTGCTAAAGGACCAGCAAGGGGAGCTTTCTTT.